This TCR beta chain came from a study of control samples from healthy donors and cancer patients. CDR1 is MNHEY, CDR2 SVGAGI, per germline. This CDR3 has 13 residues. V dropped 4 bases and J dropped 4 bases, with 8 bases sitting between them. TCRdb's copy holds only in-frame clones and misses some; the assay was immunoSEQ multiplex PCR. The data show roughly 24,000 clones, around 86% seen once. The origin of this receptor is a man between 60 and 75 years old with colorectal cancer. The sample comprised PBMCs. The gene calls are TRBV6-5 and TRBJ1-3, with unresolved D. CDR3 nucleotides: TGTGCCAGCAGTTTACCTGGGGGAAACACCATATATTTT. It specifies CASSLPGGNTIYF.